This TCR beta chain was sequenced during a study of cytomegalovirus exposure and HLA in healthy donors. Study-level findings and limits: It was about 150 TCR beta chains that were listed as cytomegalovirus-associated.

PCR used 60 Vbeta primers and 13 Jbeta primers. Sequencing was performed with immunoSEQ multiplex PCR; in TCRdb, only in-frame clones are kept and a portion is missing. Of about 100,000 clones in the sample, about 79% were seen once. The CDR3 covers 16 residues. J lost 0 bases, V lost 6 bases, and 10 bases had no gene match. CDR1 and CDR2 (germline): SQVTM, ANQGSEA. Concerning this clone itself: The antigen remains undetermined.

The chain couples TRBV29-1 to TRBJ2-7; 11 bases are shared with TRBD2. This TCR derives from a woman between 18 and 30 years old in good health and CMV-seronegative. The material sequenced was PBMCs. CDR3 in amino acids: CSVTGTSGGPSYEQYF. The CDR3 DNA sequence: TGCAGCGTAACCGGGACTAGCGGAGGTCCCTCCTACGAGCAGTACTTC.